The T cell receptor (beta chain) under discussion was sequenced for a study of cytomegalovirus exposure and HLA in healthy donors. The PCR used 60 Vbeta and 13 Jbeta primers. Method: immunoSEQ multiplex PCR; TCRdb's copy keeps in-frame clones and lacks some. The data contain under 200,000 clones, around 80% of them singletons. Germline lookup yields CDR1 MNHEY and CDR2 SMNVEV (reference sequence). V lost 3 bases and J lost 7, with 7 bases in between. The CDR3 covers 12 residues. The receptor was derived from a middle-aged man in good health and CMV-seropositive. The gene calls are TRBV27 and TRBJ1-5; the D gene is possibly TRBD1 (5 bases). Material for sequencing was PBMCs. CDR3 bases: TGTGCCAGCAGTTTCCAGGGACAGCCCCAGCATTTT. It is translated as CASSFQGQPQHF.